The present TCR beta chain was sequenced within a study of regulatory T cells in long-lasting Graves disease. This CDR3 region has 12 residues. The germline gives CDR1 LGHDT, CDR2 YNNKEL (reference sequence). Deletions cut 4 bases from V and 5 bases from J, with 9 bases between. Time point denoted: newly diagnosed GD, antithyroid drugs for less than 3 months. From PBMCs, RNA was extracted and then used to make the TCR library. Through Arm-PCR of CDR3 regions and iRepertoire HTBI primers, TCR beta libraries were built. MiXCR was run by TCRdb on the multiplex PCR reads, yielding one entry per CDR3 protein. The table lists roughly 520,000 distinct CDR3 sequences, about 11% of them singletons, with roughly 8.9% in the top ten. This clonotype was seen at least ten times. These data also featured in a second study, about T cells in Graves' hyperthyroidism and ophthalmopathy. From that study: With a duration under 2 months, the hyperthyroidism was newly diagnosed in patients aged 18 to 65.

The TCR originated in a woman younger than 45 with Graves disease. Sequenced here: peripheral blood mononuclear cells (PBMCs), sampled at new diagnosis, from a patient treated with antithyroid drugs. The chain employs TRBV3-1 and TRBJ2-7; the D is unclear. CDR3 sequence reads: CASSRGSDEQYF. CDR3 sequence (DNA): TGTGCCAGCAGCCGCGGATCGGACGAGCAGTACTTC.